Included here is one T cell receptor (beta chain) sequence, with context. The junction departs from germline at one end; a sequencing error may be responsible. The germline V gene encodes CDR1 SGHAT and CDR2 FQNNGV. The CDR3 is 13 amino acids. Assay used: immunoSEQ multiplex PCR; TCRdb lists only in-frame clones, some missing. The sample yields 100,000 or so clones, over 85% seen once. The sample comes from a study of cytomegalovirus exposure and HLA in healthy donors. Sequences were obtained from PBMCs. The chain has TRBV11-2 and TRBJ2-3; 12 bases line up with TRBD2. The source of this sequence is a woman aged 18-35 years in good health and CMV-seronegative. The CDR3 region has the DNA TGTGCCAGCAGCTTAACTAGCGGGGGGCCCAAACCGTTT. This sequence encodes CASSLTSGGPKPF.